This T cell receptor (beta chain) is drawn from a study of T cell responses to AZD1222 COVID-19 vaccine. Germline CDR1 reads MGHRA; CDR2 reads YSYEKL. The CDR3 totals 15 residues. V was clipped by 0 bases and J by 5 bases, with 11 bases between them. Clones were read by immunoSEQ multiplex PCR, and TCRdb kept only the in-frame ones, dropping some. The repertoire holds roughly 67,000 clones, with about nine tenths as singletons. This material consisted of peripheral blood, taken on day 0 of AZD1222 vaccination. The rearrangement links TRBV4-1 to TRBJ2-1; TRBD2 might be the D (5 bases). This TCR came from an adult in good health. For the CDR3, the DNA is TGCGCCAGCAGCCAAGAGCCGACTACACACAATGAGCAGTTCTTC. This sequence encodes CASSQEPTTHNEQFF.